The rows below give T cell receptor beta chains drawn from one sample of a study of early stage breast cancer tumors. Sequencing used immunoSEQ multiplex PCR; TCRdb keeps in-frame clones, though not all of them. The sample holds about 48,000 clones; 65% to 90% are singletons and the top ten take about 1.3%. Input material: blood. The receptors shown here come from a person aged 45 to 59 with breast cancer. CDR3s include the opening cysteine and the closing phenylalanine or tryptophan. The order of the fields is V gene, J gene, clone size, D gene, CDR3 protein, CDR3 DNA. The D gene is left open where the match is weak. The listing skips clone size in some rows; elsewhere it reads once, few, many or a size class.

v_call: TRBV27
j_call: TRBJ2-3
clone_size: -
d_call: -
cdr3_aa: CASSLEGWGDTQYF
cdr3_nt: TGTGCCAGCAGTTTGGAGGGTTGGGGAGATACGCAGTATTTT

v_call: TRBV7-8
j_call: TRBJ2-7
clone_size: -
d_call: -
cdr3_aa: CASSLELANLEQYF
cdr3_nt: TGTGCCAGCAGCTTAGAACTAGCTAACTTGGAGCAGTACTTC

v_call: TRBV28
j_call: TRBJ2-7
clone_size: -
d_call: -
cdr3_aa: CASSLGGREDYEQYF
cdr3_nt: TGTGCCAGCAGTTTAGGGGGCAGGGAGGACTACGAGCAGTACTTC

v_call: TRBV7-9
j_call: TRBJ2-5
clone_size: -
d_call: TRBD1
cdr3_aa: CASSYYRGQETQYF
cdr3_nt: TGTGCCAGCAGCTACTACAGGGGACAAGAGACCCAGTACTTC

v_call: TRBV6-5
j_call: TRBJ2-2
clone_size: once
d_call: TRBD1
cdr3_aa: CASSAQGANTGELFF
cdr3_nt: TGTGCCAGCAGTGCACAGGGGGCGAACACCGGGGAGCTGTTTTTT

v_call: TRBV15
j_call: TRBJ2-1
clone_size: -
d_call: -
cdr3_aa: CATSRTGDYYNEQFF
cdr3_nt: TGTGCCACCAGCAGAACAGGTGACTATTACAATGAGCAGTTCTTC

v_call: TRBV7-8
j_call: TRBJ1-4
clone_size: once
d_call: -
cdr3_aa: CASSRRVAANEKLFF
cdr3_nt: TGTGCCAGCAGCCGCAGGGTGGCGGCTAATGAAAAACTGTTTTTT

v_call: TRBV10-3
j_call: TRBJ1-6
clone_size: few
d_call: -
cdr3_aa: CAIRGPDSYNSPLHF
cdr3_nt: TGTGCCATCAGAGGGCCGGACTCCTATAATTCACCCCTCCACTTT

v_call: TRBV18
j_call: TRBJ1-5
clone_size: -
d_call: TRBD1
cdr3_aa: CASSRIHRGRLGNQPQHF
cdr3_nt: TGTGCCAGCTCACGGATACACAGGGGGCGCTTAGGCAATCAGCCCCAGCATTTT

v_call: TRBV30
j_call: TRBJ1-2
clone_size: -
d_call: -
cdr3_aa: CAWSSQGYGYTF
cdr3_nt: TGTGCCTGGAGTTCACAGGGCTATGGCTACACCTTC

v_call: TRBV10-3
j_call: TRBJ2-7
clone_size: -
d_call: -
cdr3_aa: CAISPGTASYEQYF
cdr3_nt: TGTGCCATCAGCCCCGGGACGGCCTCCTACGAGCAGTACTTC

v_call: TRBV18
j_call: TRBJ2-7
clone_size: -
d_call: -
cdr3_aa: CASSPVPIIRDLPEQYF
cdr3_nt: TGTGCCAGCTCACCTGTACCTATTATACGGGACCTCCCCGAGCAGTACTTC

v_call: TRBV19
j_call: TRBJ2-7
clone_size: -
d_call: -
cdr3_aa: CASSMTGNKGEQYF
cdr3_nt: TGTGCCAGTAGTATGACAGGCAATAAGGGCGAGCAGTACTTC

v_call: TRBV6-1
j_call: TRBJ2-3
clone_size: -
d_call: -
cdr3_aa: CASSVGGSDTQYF
cdr3_nt: TGTGCCAGCAGTGTAGGGGGAAGTGACACGCAGTATTTT

v_call: TRBV7-6
j_call: TRBJ2-1
clone_size: -
d_call: TRBD2
cdr3_aa: CASSPGLGQFF
cdr3_nt: TGTGCCAGCAGCCCTGGACTAGGACAGTTCTTC

v_call: TRBV19
j_call: TRBJ2-1
clone_size: -
d_call: -
cdr3_aa: CASSIGPMHEQFF
cdr3_nt: TGTGCCAGTAGTATAGGGCCGATGCATGAGCAGTTCTTC

v_call: TRBV28
j_call: TRBJ2-3
clone_size: -
d_call: -
cdr3_aa: CASSSEYLLQGTDTQYF
cdr3_nt: TGTGCCAGCAGTTCCGAATACCTCCTCCAGGGCACAGATACGCAGTATTTT

v_call: TRBV19
j_call: TRBJ1-4
clone_size: -
d_call: TRBD1
cdr3_aa: CASSKGGSRGLNEKLFF
cdr3_nt: TGTGCCAGTAGTAAAGGGGGCTCCCGGGGCCTTAATGAAAAACTGTTTTTT

v_call: TRBV4-2
j_call: TRBJ2-1
clone_size: -
d_call: TRBD2
cdr3_aa: CASSDIGTSYNEQFF
cdr3_nt: TGTGCCAGCAGCGATATCGGGACTAGTTACAATGAGCAGTTCTTC

v_call: TRBV5-5
j_call: TRBJ2-7
clone_size: -
d_call: TRBD2
cdr3_aa: CASSLNILAGVLVDEQYF
cdr3_nt: TGTGCCAGCAGCTTGAATATCCTAGCGGGAGTTCTCGTCGACGAGCAGTACTTC

v_call: TRBV15
j_call: TRBJ2-7
clone_size: few
d_call: -
cdr3_aa: CATSRGDTYYEQYF
cdr3_nt: TGTGCCACCAGCAGAGGGGACACCTACTACGAGCAGTACTTC

v_call: TRBV2
j_call: TRBJ1-5
clone_size: few
d_call: TRBD1
cdr3_aa: CASSGTGDNQPQHF
cdr3_nt: TGTGCCAGCAGCGGGACAGGGGACAATCAGCCCCAGCATTTT

v_call: TRBV6-5
j_call: TRBJ1-1
clone_size: -
d_call: TRBD1
cdr3_aa: CASEVGQGNPEAFF
cdr3_nt: TGTGCCAGCGAGGTCGGACAGGGTAACCCTGAAGCTTTCTTT

v_call: TRBV5-1
j_call: TRBJ2-5
clone_size: -
d_call: -
cdr3_aa: CASSLVPGQLETQYF
cdr3_nt: TGCGCCAGCAGCTTGGTCCCGGGACAACTGGAGACCCAGTACTTC

v_call: TRBV7-9
j_call: TRBJ2-5
clone_size: -
d_call: -
cdr3_aa: CASSFRVETQYF
cdr3_nt: TGTGCCAGCAGCTTCCGGGTAGAGACCCAGTACTTC

v_call: TRBV6-6
j_call: TRBJ2-7
clone_size: -
d_call: TRBD2
cdr3_aa: CASRTPLAGGTYEQYF
cdr3_nt: TGTGCCAGCAGGACCCCCTTGGCGGGAGGTACCTACGAGCAGTACTTC

v_call: TRBV11-3
j_call: TRBJ2-1
clone_size: -
d_call: -
cdr3_aa: CASSLRDEQFF
cdr3_nt: TGTGCCAGCAGCTTAAGGGATGAGCAGTTCTTC

v_call: TRBV5-1
j_call: TRBJ2-1
clone_size: -
d_call: TRBD2
cdr3_aa: CASSPTSGRNEQFF
cdr3_nt: TGCGCCAGCAGCCCGACTAGCGGGAGGAATGAGCAGTTCTTC

v_call: TRBV28
j_call: TRBJ2-5
clone_size: -
d_call: TRBD1
cdr3_aa: CASSLRQGAVETQYF
cdr3_nt: TGTGCCAGCAGTCTACGACAGGGGGCTGTAGAGACCCAGTACTTC

v_call: TRBV5-6
j_call: TRBJ2-5
clone_size: -
d_call: -
cdr3_aa: CASTSRVRLPLGETQYF
cdr3_nt: TGTGCCAGCACCTCCCGGGTGCGGCTACCCCTAGGAGAGACCCAGTACTTC

v_call: TRBV5-6
j_call: TRBJ1-4
clone_size: -
d_call: -
cdr3_aa: CASSLDRSRVNEKLFF
cdr3_nt: TGTGCCAGCAGCCTCGACCGTAGCAGGGTTAATGAAAAACTGTTTTTT

v_call: TRBV7-2
j_call: TRBJ2-5
clone_size: -
d_call: TRBD2
cdr3_aa: CASSLVREGETQYF
cdr3_nt: TGTGCCAGCAGCTTAGTACGGGAGGGAGAGACCCAGTACTTC

v_call: TRBV5-4
j_call: TRBJ1-3
clone_size: -
d_call: TRBD1
cdr3_aa: CASGNRDRGNTIYF
cdr3_nt: TGTGCCAGCGGAAACCGGGACAGAGGAAACACCATATATTTT

v_call: TRBV7-6
j_call: TRBJ1-1
clone_size: -
d_call: -
cdr3_aa: CASSLQRAGANTEAFF
cdr3_nt: TGTGCCAGCAGCTTACAGCGGGCGGGGGCGAACACTGAAGCTTTCTTT

v_call: TRBV6-5
j_call: TRBJ1-3
clone_size: -
d_call: -
cdr3_aa: CASSREKTAYTIYF
cdr3_nt: TGTGCCAGCAGCCGGGAAAAAACCGCCTACACCATATATTTT

v_call: TRBV5-8
j_call: TRBJ2-3
clone_size: -
d_call: TRBD2
cdr3_aa: CASSLVLAGGLDTQYF
cdr3_nt: TGTGCCAGCAGCTTGGTACTAGCGGGAGGGCTTGATACGCAGTATTTT

v_call: TRBV2
j_call: TRBJ2-3
clone_size: -
d_call: TRBD2
cdr3_aa: CASSDGAGGHTDTQYF
cdr3_nt: TGTGCCAGCAGTGATGGGGCGGGAGGGCACACAGATACGCAGTATTTT

v_call: TRBV7-2
j_call: TRBJ2-3
clone_size: -
d_call: -
cdr3_aa: CASSLAGRVRGGDTQYF
cdr3_nt: TGTGCCAGCAGCTTAGCGGGTCGTGTCAGGGGGGGAGATACGCAGTATTTT

v_call: TRBV7-6
j_call: TRBJ2-7
clone_size: -
d_call: -
cdr3_aa: CASSRETGSSYEQYF
cdr3_nt: TGTGCCAGCAGCCGGGAAACAGGGTCAAGCTACGAGCAGTACTTC

v_call: TRBV29-1
j_call: TRBJ2-2
clone_size: -
d_call: TRBD2
cdr3_aa: CSAGAGGYTGELFF
cdr3_nt: TGCAGCGCGGGAGCGGGAGGTTACACCGGGGAGCTGTTTTTT

v_call: TRBV5-6
j_call: TRBJ2-7
clone_size: -
d_call: -
cdr3_aa: CASSFPGMEQYF
cdr3_nt: TGTGCCAGCAGCTTTCCAGGGATGGAGCAGTACTTC

v_call: TRBV4-3
j_call: TRBJ2-3
clone_size: -
d_call: -
cdr3_aa: CASSQEWGPTSTDTQYF
cdr3_nt: TGCGCCAGCAGCCAAGAGTGGGGGCCTACTAGCACAGATACGCAGTATTTT

v_call: TRBV6-6
j_call: TRBJ2-7
clone_size: once
d_call: -
cdr3_aa: CASSELTYEQYF
cdr3_nt: TGTGCCAGCAGCGAACTGACCTACGAGCAGTACTTC

v_call: TRBV9
j_call: TRBJ1-1
clone_size: -
d_call: -
cdr3_aa: CASSSSGGDTEAFF
cdr3_nt: TGTGCCAGCAGCTCGTCGGGAGGAGACACTGAAGCTTTCTTT

v_call: TRBV5-6
j_call: TRBJ2-5
clone_size: once
d_call: TRBD1
cdr3_aa: CASSTGQGARETQYF
cdr3_nt: TGTGCCAGCAGCACCGGACAGGGGGCTCGGGAGACCCAGTACTTC

v_call: TRBV21-1
j_call: TRBJ2-7
clone_size: -
d_call: -
cdr3_aa: CASSNWVYEQYF
cdr3_nt: TGTGCCAGCAGCAATTGGGTCTACGAGCAGTACTTC

v_call: TRBV28
j_call: TRBJ1-2
clone_size: -
d_call: TRBD1
cdr3_aa: CASSLQSGGYGYTF
cdr3_nt: TGTGCCAGCAGTTTACAATCAGGGGGTTATGGCTACACCTTC

v_call: TRBV7-9
j_call: TRBJ2-5
clone_size: -
d_call: -
cdr3_aa: CASSQSIEETQYF
cdr3_nt: TGTGCCAGCAGCCAAAGCATAGAAGAGACCCAGTACTTC

v_call: TRBV5-5
j_call: TRBJ2-7
clone_size: once
d_call: TRBD2
cdr3_aa: CASSSEPSGRLYEQYF
cdr3_nt: TGTGCCAGCAGCTCCGAACCTAGCGGGCGGCTCTACGAGCAGTACTTC

v_call: TRBV4-3
j_call: TRBJ2-1
clone_size: -
d_call: -
cdr3_aa: CASSQDLMGGQFF
cdr3_nt: TGCGCCAGCAGCCAAGATCTTATGGGGGGGCAGTTCTTC

v_call: TRBV7-9
j_call: TRBJ1-1
clone_size: -
d_call: TRBD1
cdr3_aa: CASSFQGAGTEAFF
cdr3_nt: TGTGCCAGCAGCTTTCAGGGGGCAGGCACTGAAGCTTTCTTT

v_call: TRBV19
j_call: TRBJ2-7
clone_size: -
d_call: TRBD1
cdr3_aa: CASSDTGTGAYEQYF
cdr3_nt: TGTGCCAGTAGCGACACCGGGACAGGAGCCTACGAGCAGTACTTC

v_call: TRBV5-6
j_call: TRBJ1-1
clone_size: -
d_call: -
cdr3_aa: CASSQLGSGDGTEAFF
cdr3_nt: TGTGCCAGCAGCCAACTCGGGTCAGGGGACGGCACTGAAGCTTTCTTT